One sample yielded the 26 T cell receptor beta chains listed below, sequenced in a study of T cells expressing NK-cell markers (TCRdb year 2020). Receptor amplification or capture employed 5' RACE. The run used an Illumina HiSeq 2000. TCRdb reprocessed the reads and lists each CDR3 protein sequence as a single entry, with no DNA. For this sample, the table gives some 140,000 distinct CDR3 sequences. Around 37% of the sample rests with the top ten. Sample: blood T cells: a sorted CD56 or NKG2C T cell subset, CD4+ or CD8+ T cells, or bulk PBMC T cells (not recorded which). Source of these receptors: a woman in her 50s in good health. Donor details come from another sample of the same person, matched by shared clones.

This chain joins TRBV3-1 and TRBJ2-1; TCRdb's D call of TRBD2 is untestable without DNA. CDR3 length: 15 amino acids. Germline V gives CDR1 LGHDT, CDR2 YNNKEL (reference sequence). CDR3 amino acids: CASSQPREGGHEQFF.

V gene TRBV20-1 combines with J gene TRBJ2-3; without DNA, the TCRdb call of TRBD2 cannot be checked. Per the germline V gene, CDR1 is DFQATT and CDR2 is SNEGSKA (reference sequence). This CDR3 spans 14 amino acids. The CDR3 region is CSARDLAGVDTQYF.

This chain links TRBV10-3 with TRBJ2-3; TCRdb proposes TRBD1, but this gene call is untestable without DNA. From germline, CDR1 is ENHRY and CDR2 SYGVKD. CDR3 length equals 14 residues. The CDR3 region is CAIRPTGAADTQYF.

This chain connects TRBV7-9 to TRBJ2-7; TCRdb lists TRBD2, though no DNA is available to test this call. The CDR3 contains 15 residues. In germline, CDR1 is SEHNR, CDR2 FQNEAQ (reference sequence). The CDR3 sequence is CASSSPGLAGHEQYF.

The chain recombines TRBV7-9 with TRBJ2-7; TCRdb's D call, TRBD2, is unchecked because there is no DNA. In germline, CDR1 is SEHNR, CDR2 FQNEAQ (reference sequence). The CDR3 length is 13 residues. CDR3 amino acids: CASSNSGKYEQYF.

CDR3 sequence: CASSLLAGGPRNNEQFF. The gene calls are TRBV27 and TRBJ2-1; with no DNA, the TCRdb D assignment of TRBD2 cannot be verified. CDR1 is MNHEY and CDR2 is SMNVEV in the germline V gene (reference sequence). CDR3 size: 17 residues.

CDR3 amino acids: CASRARDRVQYF. The chain employs TRBV2 and TRBJ2-5; TCRdb calls TRBD1, which cannot be checked without DNA. The CDR3 is made up of 12 amino acids. CDR1 SNHLY and CDR2 FYNNEI come from the germline V gene.

CDR3 sequence: CASSQITGTGDNEQFF. The chain combines TRBV12-3 or TRBV12-4 with TRBJ2-1; the TCRdb call, TRBD1, lacks DNA for checking. The CDR3 loop spans 16 amino acids.

This chain connects TRBV6-2 or TRBV6-3 to TRBJ2-7; with no DNA, the TCRdb D assignment of TRBD2 cannot be verified. The CDR3 length is 16 residues. Germline CDR1 is MNHEY and CDR2 is SVGEGT. CDR3 protein: CASRHGLAGGIDEQYF.

The CDR3 sequence: CASSEYSRAAYNEQFF. The genes are TRBV25-1 and TRBJ2-1; TCRdb's D call of TRBD2 is untestable without DNA. Germline-derived CDR1 and CDR2 are MGHDK and SYGVNS. CDR3 length equals 16 residues.

The V gene is TRBV5-6, the J gene TRBJ2-7. CDR3 length: 12 residues. Germline values: CDR1 SGHDT, CDR2 YYEEEE. CDR3 loop: CASSFQDHEQYF.

This chain's CDR3 is CASSQSVQGDYEQYF. The chain carries TRBV16 and TRBJ2-7; no DNA is available, so the TRBD1 call from TCRdb remains unchecked. The CDR3 loop spans 15 amino acids. Germline V gives CDR1 KGHSY, CDR2 FQNENV.

This sequence joins TRBV20-1 and TRBJ2-7. Germline CDR1 is DFQATT and CDR2 is SNEGSKA (reference sequence). The length of the CDR3 is 14 residues. The CDR3 region is CSARGLASDYEQYF.

The gene calls are TRBV25-1 and TRBJ2-2; TCRdb outputs TRBD1, but without DNA this stays unchecked. The germline gives CDR1 MGHDK, CDR2 SYGVNS. The CDR3 sequence is 17 residues long. CDR3: CASSFSRGQDYTGELFF.

This sequence joins TRBV18 and TRBJ1-4. Germline-derived CDR1 and CDR2 are KGHSH and LQKENI. The CDR3 is made up of 15 amino acids. This CDR3 reads CASSPERRGNEKLFF.

The gene calls are TRBV12-3 or TRBV12-4 and TRBJ2-1; TCRdb calls TRBD1, which cannot be checked without DNA. CDR3 size: 11 residues. CDR3 sequence reads: CASRQGVEQFF.

The CDR3 spells CASTQDRGLYNEQFF. V is TRBV19 and J is TRBJ2-1; without DNA, the TCRdb call of TRBD1 cannot be checked. CDR1 and CDR2 (germline): LNHDA, SQIVND (reference sequence). The CDR3 is 15 amino acids.

The chain recombines TRBV15 with TRBJ2-1. The CDR3 is made up of 13 amino acids. Germline lookup yields CDR1 LNHNV and CDR2 YYDKDF (reference sequence). The CDR3 region is CATSRDLDDEQFF.

The chain recombines TRBV7-6 with TRBJ2-1; the D gene TCRdb calls, TRBD2, cannot be checked with no DNA. CDR1 is SGHVS and CDR2 is FNYEAQ in the germline V gene. The CDR3 has 15 residues. This chain's CDR3 is CASSSPGRGYNEQFF.

The CDR3 protein is CSASSSTSGSLDEQFF. This chain joins TRBV20-1 and TRBJ2-1; TCRdb lists TRBD2, though no DNA is available to test this call. The length of the CDR3 is 16 residues. CDR1 and CDR2 from the germline V gene are DFQATT and SNEGSKA (reference sequence).

The J gene is TRBJ2-1, the V gene TRBV14; TCRdb lists TRBD2, though no DNA is available to test this call. The germline CDR1 and CDR2 sequences are SGHDN and FVKESK. The CDR3 length is 14 residues. CDR3 protein: CASSQVGGDNEQFF.

V and J are TRBV20-1 and TRBJ1-1. Germline V CDR1 and CDR2: DFQATT, SNEGSKA (reference sequence). The CDR3 consists of 14 residues. The CDR3 reads CSARDIAGIAEAFF.

The J gene is TRBJ1-1, the V gene TRBV7-9. The CDR3 runs 11 residues. Looked up from germline, CDR1 is SEHNR and CDR2 is FQNEAQ (reference sequence). CDR3 in amino acids: CASSATMEAFF.

The V gene is TRBV15, the J gene TRBJ2-7; checking the TCRdb D call of TRBD1 is not possible without DNA. Germline loops: CDR1 LNHNV, CDR2 YYDKDF (reference sequence). The CDR3 sequence is 15 residues long. This chain's CDR3 is CATSRDLSVQGEQYF. Filled out from reference TRBV15 and TRBJ2-7, the complete variable domain reads DAMVIQNPRYQVTQFGKPVTLSCSQTLNHNVMYWYQQKSSQAPKLLFHYYDKDFNNEADTPDNFQSRRPNTSFCFLDIRSPGLGDTAMYLCATSRDLSVQGEQYFGPGTRLTVT.

The CDR3 protein is CASSLLGAQYF. V gene TRBV7-9 combines with J gene TRBJ2-3. Germline V lookup: CDR1 SEHNR, CDR2 FQNEAQ (reference sequence). This CDR3 contains 11 residues.

The CDR3 sequence is CASSFRGTDTQYF. V is TRBV27 and J is TRBJ2-3; without DNA, the TCRdb call of TRBD1 cannot be checked. The CDR3 runs to 13 residues. Germline-derived CDR1 and CDR2 are MNHEY and SMNVEV (reference sequence).